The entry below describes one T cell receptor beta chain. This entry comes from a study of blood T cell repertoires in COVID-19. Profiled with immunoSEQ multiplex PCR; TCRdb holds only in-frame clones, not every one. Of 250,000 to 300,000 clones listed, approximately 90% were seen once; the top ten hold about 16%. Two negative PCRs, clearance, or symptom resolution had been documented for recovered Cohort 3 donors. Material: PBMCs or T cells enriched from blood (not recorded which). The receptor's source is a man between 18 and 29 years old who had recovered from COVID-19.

The CDR3 DNA sequence: TGTGCCAGTAGTAGCCGGGACAGGAGGACAGATACGCAGTATTTT. Encoded protein: CASSSRDRRTDTQYF. The gene calls are TRBV19 and TRBJ2-3, with 8 bases that match TRBD1. The CDR3 sequence is 15 residues long. V trimming: 4 bases; J trimming: 3 bases; junction bases outside the gene matches: 6. CDR1 and CDR2 from the germline V gene are LNHDA and SQIVND (reference sequence).